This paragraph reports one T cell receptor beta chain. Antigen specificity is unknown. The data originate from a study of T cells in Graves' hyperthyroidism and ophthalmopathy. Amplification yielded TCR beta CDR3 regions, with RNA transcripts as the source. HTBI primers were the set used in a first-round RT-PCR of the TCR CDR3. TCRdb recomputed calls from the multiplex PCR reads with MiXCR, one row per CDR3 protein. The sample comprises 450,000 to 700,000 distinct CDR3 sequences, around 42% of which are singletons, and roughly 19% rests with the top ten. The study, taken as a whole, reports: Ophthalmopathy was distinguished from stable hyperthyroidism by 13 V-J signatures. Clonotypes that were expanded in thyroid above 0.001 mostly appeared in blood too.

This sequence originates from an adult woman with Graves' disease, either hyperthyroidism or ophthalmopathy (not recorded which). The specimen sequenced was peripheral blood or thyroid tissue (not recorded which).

CDR3 loop: CATSRRQYTSYNSPLHF. As DNA, the CDR3 is TGTGCCACCAGCAGAAGACAGTACACCTCCTATAATTCACCCCTCCACTTT. V is TRBV15 and J is TRBJ1-6; possible D gene TRBD1, 5 bases. Germline lookup yields CDR1 LNHNV and CDR2 YYDKDF (reference sequence). Trimming left V 2 bases short and J 0 bases short, with 11 bases between. This CDR3 region has 17 residues.